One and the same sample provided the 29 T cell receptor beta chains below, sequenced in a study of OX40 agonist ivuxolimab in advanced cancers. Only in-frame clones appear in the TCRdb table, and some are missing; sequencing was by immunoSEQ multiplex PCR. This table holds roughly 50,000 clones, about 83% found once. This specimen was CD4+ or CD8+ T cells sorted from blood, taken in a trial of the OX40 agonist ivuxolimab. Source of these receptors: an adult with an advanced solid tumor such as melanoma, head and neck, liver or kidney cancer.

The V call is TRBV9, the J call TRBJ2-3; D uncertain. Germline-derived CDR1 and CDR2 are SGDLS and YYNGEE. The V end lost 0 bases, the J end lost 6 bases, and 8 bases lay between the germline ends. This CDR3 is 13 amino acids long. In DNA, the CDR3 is TGTGCCAGCAGCGTAGAAGAGACGGATACGCAGTATTTT. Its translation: CASSVEETDTQYF.

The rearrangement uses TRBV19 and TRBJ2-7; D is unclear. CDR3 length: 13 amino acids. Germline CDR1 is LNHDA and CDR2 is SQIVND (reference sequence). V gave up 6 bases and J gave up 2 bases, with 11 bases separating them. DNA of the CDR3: TGTGCCAGTAGCCGGACCGCTACCTACGAGCAGTACTTC. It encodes CASSRTATYEQYF.

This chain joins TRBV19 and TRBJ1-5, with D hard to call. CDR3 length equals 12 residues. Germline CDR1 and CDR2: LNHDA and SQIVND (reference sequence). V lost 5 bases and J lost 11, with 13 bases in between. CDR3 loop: CASSPGSSAQHF. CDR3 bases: TGTGCCAGTAGTCCGGGGAGTTCAGCCCAGCATTTT. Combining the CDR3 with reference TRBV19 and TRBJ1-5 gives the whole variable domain DGGITQSPKYLFRKEGQNVTLSCEQNLNHDAMYWYRQDPGQGLRLIYYSQIVNDFQKGDIAEGYSVSREKKESFPLTVTSAQKNPTAFYLCASSPGSSAQHFGDGTRLSIL.

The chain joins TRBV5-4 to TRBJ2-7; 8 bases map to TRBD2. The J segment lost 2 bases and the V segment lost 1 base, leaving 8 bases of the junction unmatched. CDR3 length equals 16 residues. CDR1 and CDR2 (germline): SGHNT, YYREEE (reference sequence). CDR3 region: CASSLPGREEAYEQYF. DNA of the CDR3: TGTGCCAGCAGCTTGCCCGGGCGGGAGGAGGCCTACGAGCAGTACTTC.

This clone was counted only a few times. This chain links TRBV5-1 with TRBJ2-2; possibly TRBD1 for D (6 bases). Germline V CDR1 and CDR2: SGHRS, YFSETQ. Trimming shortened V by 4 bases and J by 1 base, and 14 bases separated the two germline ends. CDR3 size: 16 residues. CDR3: CASSHRQGRNTGELFF. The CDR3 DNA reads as TGCGCCAGCAGCCATCGGCAGGGGAGGAACACCGGGGAGCTGTTTTTT.

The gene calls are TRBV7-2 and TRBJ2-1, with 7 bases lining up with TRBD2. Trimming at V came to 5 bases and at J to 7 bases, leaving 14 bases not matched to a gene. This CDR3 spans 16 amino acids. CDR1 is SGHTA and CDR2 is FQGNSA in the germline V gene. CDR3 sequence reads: CASSPPGGEGRNEQFF. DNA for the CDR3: TGTGCCAGCAGCCCCCCGGGGGGAGAGGGCAGAAATGAGCAGTTCTTC.

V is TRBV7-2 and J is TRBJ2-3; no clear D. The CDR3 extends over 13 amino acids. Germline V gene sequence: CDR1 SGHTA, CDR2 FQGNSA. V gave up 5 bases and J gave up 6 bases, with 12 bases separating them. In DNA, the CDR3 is TGTGCCAGCAGCCCCTTTGAGAGTGATACGCAGTATTTT. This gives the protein CASSPFESDTQYF.

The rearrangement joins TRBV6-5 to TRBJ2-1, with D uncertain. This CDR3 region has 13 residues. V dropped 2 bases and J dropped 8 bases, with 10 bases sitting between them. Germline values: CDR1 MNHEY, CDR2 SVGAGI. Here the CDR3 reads CASSYRAVHEQFF. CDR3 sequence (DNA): TGTGCCAGCAGTTACAGGGCAGTACATGAGCAGTTCTTC.

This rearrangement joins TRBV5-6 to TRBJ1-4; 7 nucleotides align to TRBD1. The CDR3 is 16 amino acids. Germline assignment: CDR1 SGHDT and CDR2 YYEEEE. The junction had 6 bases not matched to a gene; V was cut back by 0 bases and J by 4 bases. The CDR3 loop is CASSLGVQGSNEKLFF. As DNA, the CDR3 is TGTGCCAGCAGCTTGGGGGTACAGGGGAGTAATGAAAAACTGTTTTTT.

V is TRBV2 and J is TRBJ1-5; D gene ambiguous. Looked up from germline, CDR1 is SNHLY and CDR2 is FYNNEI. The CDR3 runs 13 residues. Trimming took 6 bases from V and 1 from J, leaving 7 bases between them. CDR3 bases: TGTGCCAGCAGCCCCTTAAGCAATCAGCCCCAGCATTTT. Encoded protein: CASSPLSNQPQHF.

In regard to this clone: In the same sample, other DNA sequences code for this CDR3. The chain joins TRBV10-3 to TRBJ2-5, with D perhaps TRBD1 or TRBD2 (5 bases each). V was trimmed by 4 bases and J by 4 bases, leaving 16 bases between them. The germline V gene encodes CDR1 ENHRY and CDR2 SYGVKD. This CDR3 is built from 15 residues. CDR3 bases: TGTGCCATCAGTGGTGGGGGAACAGGAGGAGAGACCCAGTACTTC. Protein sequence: CAISGGGTGGETQYF.

CDR3: CASSSPGPRGTERDEKLFF. For the CDR3, the DNA is TGCGCCAGCAGCTCCCCAGGGCCCAGGGGAACTGAGCGTGATGAAAAACTGTTTTTT. The rearrangement joins TRBV4-1 to TRBJ1-4; possible D gene TRBD1, 6 bases. This CDR3 comprises 19 residues. The V end was cut by 5 bases, the J end by 6 bases, with 28 bases between. The V gene's germline CDR1 is MGHRA and CDR2 YSYEKL.

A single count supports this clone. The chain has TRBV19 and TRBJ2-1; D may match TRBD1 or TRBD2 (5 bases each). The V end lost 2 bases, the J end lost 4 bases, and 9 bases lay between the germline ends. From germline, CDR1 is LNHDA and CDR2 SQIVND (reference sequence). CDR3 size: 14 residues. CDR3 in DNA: TGTGCCAGTAGTATACAGGGAGAATACAATGAGCAGTTCTTC. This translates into CASSIQGEYNEQFF.

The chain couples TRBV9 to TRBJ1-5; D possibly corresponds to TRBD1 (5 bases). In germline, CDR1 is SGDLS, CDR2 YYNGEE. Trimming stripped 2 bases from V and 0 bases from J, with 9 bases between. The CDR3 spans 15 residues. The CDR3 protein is CASSVDSHSNQPQHF. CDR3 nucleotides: TGTGCCAGCAGCGTCGACAGCCATAGCAATCAGCCCCAGCATTTT.

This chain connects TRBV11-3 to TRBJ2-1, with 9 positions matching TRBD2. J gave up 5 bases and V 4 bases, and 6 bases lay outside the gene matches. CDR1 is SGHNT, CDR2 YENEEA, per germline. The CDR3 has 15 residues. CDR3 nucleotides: TGTGCCAGCAGCTCAGGACTAGCGCTAGACAATGAGCAGTTCTTC. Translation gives CASSSGLALDNEQFF.

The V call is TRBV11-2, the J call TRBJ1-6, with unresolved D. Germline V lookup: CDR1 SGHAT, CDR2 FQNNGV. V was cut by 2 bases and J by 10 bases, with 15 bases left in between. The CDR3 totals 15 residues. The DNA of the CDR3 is TGTGCCAGCAGCTTACTGGAACAAGTTGTGTCACCCCTCCACTTT. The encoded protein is CASSLLEQVVSPLHF.

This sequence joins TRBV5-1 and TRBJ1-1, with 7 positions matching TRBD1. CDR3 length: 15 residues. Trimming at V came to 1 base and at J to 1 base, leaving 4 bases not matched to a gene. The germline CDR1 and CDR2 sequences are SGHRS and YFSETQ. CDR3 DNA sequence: TGCGCCAGCAGCTTGACCGGGACAGCGAACACTGAAGCTTTCTTT. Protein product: CASSLTGTANTEAFF.

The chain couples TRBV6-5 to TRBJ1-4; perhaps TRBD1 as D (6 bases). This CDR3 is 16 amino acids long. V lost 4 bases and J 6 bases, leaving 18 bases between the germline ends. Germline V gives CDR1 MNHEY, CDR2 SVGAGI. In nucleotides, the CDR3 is TGTGCCAGCAGTTCTTATTCGGGGGGCGCTCATGAAAAACTGTTTTTT. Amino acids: CASSSYSGGAHEKLFF.

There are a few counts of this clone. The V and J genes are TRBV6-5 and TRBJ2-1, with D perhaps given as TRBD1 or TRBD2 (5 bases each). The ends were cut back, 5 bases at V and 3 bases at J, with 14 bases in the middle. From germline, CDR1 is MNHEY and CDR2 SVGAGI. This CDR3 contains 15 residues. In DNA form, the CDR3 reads TGTGCCAGCAGTGCGCCAGGGAGTAGCTACAATGAGCAGTTCTTC. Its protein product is CASSAPGSSYNEQFF.

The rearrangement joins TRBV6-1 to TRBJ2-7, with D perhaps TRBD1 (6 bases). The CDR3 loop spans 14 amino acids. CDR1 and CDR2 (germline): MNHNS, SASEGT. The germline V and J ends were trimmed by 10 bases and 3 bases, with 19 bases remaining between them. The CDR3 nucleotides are TGTGCCACCCTTTCGGACAGTTCTTTCTACGAGCAGTACTTC. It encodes CATLSDSSFYEQYF.

Written as DNA, the CDR3 is TGTGCCAGCAGCTTGCCGGGGGCTAACACTGAAGCTTTCTTT. This codes for CASSLPGANTEAFF. The V call is TRBV5-4, the J call TRBJ1-1, with D possibly TRBD1 on 6 matching bases. V dropped 1 base and J dropped 2 bases, with 9 bases sitting between them. Germline V CDR1 and CDR2: SGHNT, YYREEE (reference sequence). The CDR3 runs 14 residues.

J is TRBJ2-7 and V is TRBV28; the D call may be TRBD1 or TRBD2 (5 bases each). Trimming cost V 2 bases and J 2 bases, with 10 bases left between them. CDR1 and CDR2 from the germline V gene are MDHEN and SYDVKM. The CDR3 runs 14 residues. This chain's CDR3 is CASSLRGFAYEQYF. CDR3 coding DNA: TGTGCCAGCAGTTTACGGGGCTTTGCCTACGAGCAGTACTTC. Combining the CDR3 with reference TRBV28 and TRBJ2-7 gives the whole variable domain DVKVTQSSRYLVKRTGEKVFLECVQDMDHENMFWYRQDPGLGLRLIYFSYDVKMKEKGDIPEGYSVSREKKERFSLILESASTNQTSMYLCASSLRGFAYEQYFGPGTRLTVT.

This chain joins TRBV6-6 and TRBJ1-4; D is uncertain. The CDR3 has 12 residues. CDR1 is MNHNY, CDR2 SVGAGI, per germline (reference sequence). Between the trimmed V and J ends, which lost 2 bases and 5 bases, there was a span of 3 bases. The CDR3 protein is CASSYRNEKLFF. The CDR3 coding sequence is TGTGCCAGCAGTTACAGGAATGAAAAACTGTTTTTT.

As DNA, the CDR3 is TGTGCCAGCAGCGTAGGTGTGGGACTCTACGAGCAGTACTTC. It translates to CASSVGVGLYEQYF. The V call is TRBV9, the J call TRBJ2-5; tentative D call: TRBD2 (6 bases). TRBJ2-7 explains the end of the DNA better; the J call may be wrong. CDR1 and CDR2 from the germline V gene are SGDLS and YYNGEE. The CDR3 totals 14 residues.

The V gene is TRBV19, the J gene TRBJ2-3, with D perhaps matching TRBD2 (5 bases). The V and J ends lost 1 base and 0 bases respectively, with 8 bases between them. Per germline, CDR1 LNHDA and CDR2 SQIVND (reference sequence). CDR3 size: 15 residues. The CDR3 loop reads CASSIGGFSTDTQYF. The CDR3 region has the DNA TGTGCCAGTAGTATAGGAGGGTTTAGCACAGATACGCAGTATTTT.

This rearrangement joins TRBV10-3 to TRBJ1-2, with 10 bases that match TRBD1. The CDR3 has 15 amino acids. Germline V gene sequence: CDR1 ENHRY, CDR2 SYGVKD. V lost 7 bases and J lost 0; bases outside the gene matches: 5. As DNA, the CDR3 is TGTGCCATCACTCCGACAGGGGGCACTAACTATGGCTACACCTTC. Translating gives CAITPTGGTNYGYTF.

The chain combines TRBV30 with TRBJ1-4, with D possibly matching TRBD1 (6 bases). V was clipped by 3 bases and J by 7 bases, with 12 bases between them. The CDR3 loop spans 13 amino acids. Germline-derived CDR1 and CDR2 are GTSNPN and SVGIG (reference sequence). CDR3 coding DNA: TGTGCCTGGAGCGGGGGGGCTGGTGAAAAACTGTTTTTT. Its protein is CAWSGGAGEKLFF.

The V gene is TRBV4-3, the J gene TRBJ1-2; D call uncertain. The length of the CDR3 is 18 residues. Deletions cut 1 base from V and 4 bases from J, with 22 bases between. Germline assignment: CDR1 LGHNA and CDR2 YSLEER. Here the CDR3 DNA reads TGCGCCAGCAGCCAAGTCCAACCCTCTCCCGGGGATCTCTATGGCTACACCTTC. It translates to CASSQVQPSPGDLYGYTF.

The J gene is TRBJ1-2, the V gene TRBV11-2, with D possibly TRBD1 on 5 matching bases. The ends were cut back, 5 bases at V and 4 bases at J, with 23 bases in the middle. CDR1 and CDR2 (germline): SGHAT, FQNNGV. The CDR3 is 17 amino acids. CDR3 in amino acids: CASSPAGRVGALYGYTF. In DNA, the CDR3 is TGTGCCAGCAGCCCCGCGGGTCGGGTAGGGGCCCTCTATGGCTACACCTTC.